Below are 11 T cell receptor beta chains sequenced from a single sample in a study of cytomegalovirus exposure and HLA in healthy donors. Amplification used 60 Vbeta primers and 13 Jbeta primers. Profiling relied on immunoSEQ multiplex PCR, and the TCRdb table lists in-frame clones only, not all of them. The sample contains 170,000 or so clones, less than 90% of which appear only once. The sample was PBMCs. The receptors shown here come from a man aged 50 or older in good health and CMV-seronegative.

J is TRBJ2-3 and V is TRBV7-2, with 8 bases lining up with TRBD2. This CDR3 is 15 amino acids long. Germline V gives CDR1 SGHTA, CDR2 FQGNSA. Trimming at V came to 3 bases and at J to 1 base, leaving 3 bases not matched to a gene. CDR3 nucleotides: TGTGCCAGCAGCTTCCGCGGGGGGCGCACAGATACGCAGTATTTT. Translated, it gives CASSFRGGRTDTQYF.

In its sample, this clone was seen once. V is TRBV7-3 and J is TRBJ2-5; 15 nucleotides match TRBD2. The V gene's germline CDR1 is SGHTA and CDR2 FQGTGA. The CDR3 has 16 amino acids. Germline trimming cut 5 bases from V and 2 bases from J; bases unmatched to any gene: 3. The CDR3 is CASSLGLAGGQETQYF. CDR3 DNA sequence: TGTGCCAGCAGCCTGGGACTAGCGGGGGGTCAAGAGACCCAGTACTTC.

The genes are TRBV30 and TRBJ1-1; D is unresolved. V was clipped by 5 bases and J by 2 bases, with 6 bases between them. CDR3 length: 11 amino acids. CDR1 GTSNPN and CDR2 SVGIG come from the germline V gene (reference sequence). In DNA form, the CDR3 reads TGTGCCTGGGCAGATAACACTGAAGCTTTCTTT. Translation: CAWADNTEAFF.

This chain joins TRBV19 and TRBJ2-3; 7 bases fit TRBD1. J gave up 5 bases and V 3 bases, and 5 bases lay outside the gene matches. CDR1 and CDR2 from the germline V gene are LNHDA and SQIVND (reference sequence). CDR3 size: 14 residues. The CDR3 loop is CASSIDRAGDTQYF. CDR3 sequence (DNA): TGTGCCAGTAGTATCGACAGGGCTGGAGATACGCAGTATTTT. Drawing the rest from reference TRBV19 and TRBJ2-3, the complete variable domain is DGGITQSPKYLFRKEGQNVTLSCEQNLNHDAMYWYRQDPGQGLRLIYYSQIVNDFQKGDIAEGYSVSREKKESFPLTVTSAQKNPTAFYLCASSIDRAGDTQYFGPGTRLTVL.

The rearrangement joins TRBV7-8 to TRBJ1-5, with 12 bases aligning to TRBD1. The CDR3 has 16 amino acids. The V gene's germline CDR1 is SGHVS and CDR2 FQNEAQ. V dropped 3 bases and J dropped 6; count of bases not matched to a gene: 6. CDR3 sequence (DNA): TGTGCCAGCAGCTTGGCGGGACAGGGGGCGGGTCAGCCCCAGCATTTT. It translates to CASSLAGQGAGQPQHF.

V and J are TRBV7-2 and TRBJ2-1; 13 positions agree with TRBD2. CDR3 length: 15 amino acids. Germline V gives CDR1 SGHTA, CDR2 FQGNSA. V lost 0 bases, J lost 7 bases, and 0 bases stayed unmatched. Here the CDR3 reads CASSLAGLAGNEQFF. The CDR3 nucleotides are TGTGCCAGCAGCTTAGCGGGACTAGCGGGAAATGAGCAGTTCTTC.

The chain links TRBV18 to TRBJ1-2, with no clear D. The germline CDR1 and CDR2 sequences are KGHSH and LQKENI. V was pared by 2 bases and J by 2 bases, with 15 bases between. The CDR3 consists of 16 residues. The CDR3 DNA is TGTGCCAGCTCACCAACAGCCGTCGGCGGGAACTATGGCTACACCTTC. As protein: CASSPTAVGGNYGYTF.

The genes are TRBV4-1 and TRBJ2-1, with 11 nucleotides matching TRBD2. With V trimmed by 4 bases and J by 6 bases, 11 bases remained unmatched. This CDR3 is built from 17 residues. The germline gives CDR1 MGHRA, CDR2 YSYEKL. This CDR3 reads CASSRGGLAVLGNEQFF. CDR3 bases: TGCGCCAGCAGCCGAGGGGGACTAGCGGTACTTGGCAATGAGCAGTTCTTC.

This clone came up once. The chain couples TRBV7-9 to TRBJ2-1, with 7 bases that match TRBD2. Trimming at V came to 4 bases and at J to 0 bases, leaving 6 bases not matched to a gene. The germline V gene has CDR1 SEHNR and CDR2 FQNEAQ (reference sequence). The length of the CDR3 is 16 residues. Here the CDR3 DNA reads TGTGCCAGCAGCTACGAGCGGGGCCGCTCCTACAATGAGCAGTTCTTC. Protein: CASSYERGRSYNEQFF.

V is TRBV6-1 and J is TRBJ1-5; D ambiguous. V was pared by 5 bases and J by 6 bases, with 11 bases between. Germline V lookup: CDR1 MNHNS, CDR2 SASEGT. There are 13 residues in the CDR3. The CDR3 DNA is TGTGCCAGCAGTTTGAACGCCGGTCAGCCCCAGCATTTT. Translation: CASSLNAGQPQHF.

The chain carries TRBV9 and TRBJ1-2, with 7 bases identical to TRBD1. This CDR3 contains 16 residues. With 4 bases clipped from V and 7 bases from J, the junction kept 16 bases outside the gene matches. Germline V gene data show CDR1 as SGDLS and CDR2 as YYNGEE. CDR3 sequence: CASSRDMGTVKGGYTF. CDR3 bases: TGTGCCAGCAGCCGCGACATGGGGACAGTCAAGGGTGGCTACACCTTC.